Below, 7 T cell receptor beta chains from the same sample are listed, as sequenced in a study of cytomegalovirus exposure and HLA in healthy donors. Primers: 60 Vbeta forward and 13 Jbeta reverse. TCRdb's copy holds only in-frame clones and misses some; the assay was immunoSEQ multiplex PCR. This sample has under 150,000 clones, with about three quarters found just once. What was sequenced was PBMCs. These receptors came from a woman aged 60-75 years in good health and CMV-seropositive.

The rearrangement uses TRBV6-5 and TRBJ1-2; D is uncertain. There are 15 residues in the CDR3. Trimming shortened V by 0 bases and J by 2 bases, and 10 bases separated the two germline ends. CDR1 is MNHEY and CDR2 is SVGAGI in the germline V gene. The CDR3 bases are TGTGCCAGCAGTTACTCGCTCGGCGGGAACTATGGCTACACCTTC. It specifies CASSYSLGGNYGYTF.

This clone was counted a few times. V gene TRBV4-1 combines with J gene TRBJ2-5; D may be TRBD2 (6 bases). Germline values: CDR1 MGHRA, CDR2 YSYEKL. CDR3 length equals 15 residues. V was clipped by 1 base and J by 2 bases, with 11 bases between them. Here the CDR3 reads CASSQAEGRQETQYF. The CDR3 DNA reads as TGCGCCAGCAGCCAAGCAGAGGGGAGGCAAGAGACCCAGTACTTC.

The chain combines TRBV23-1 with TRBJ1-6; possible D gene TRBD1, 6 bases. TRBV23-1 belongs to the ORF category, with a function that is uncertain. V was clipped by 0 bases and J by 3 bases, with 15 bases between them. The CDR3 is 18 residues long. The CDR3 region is CASSQSLFEGVYNSPLHF. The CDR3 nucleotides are TGCGCCAGCAGTCAATCGCTCTTCGAGGGGGTCTATAATTCACCCCTCCACTTT.

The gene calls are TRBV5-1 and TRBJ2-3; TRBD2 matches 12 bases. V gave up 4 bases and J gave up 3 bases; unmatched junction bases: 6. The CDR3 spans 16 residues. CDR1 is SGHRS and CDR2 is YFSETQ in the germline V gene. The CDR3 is CASSPWTSGNTDTQYF. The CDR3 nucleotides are TGCGCCAGCAGCCCCTGGACTAGCGGGAATACAGATACGCAGTATTTT.

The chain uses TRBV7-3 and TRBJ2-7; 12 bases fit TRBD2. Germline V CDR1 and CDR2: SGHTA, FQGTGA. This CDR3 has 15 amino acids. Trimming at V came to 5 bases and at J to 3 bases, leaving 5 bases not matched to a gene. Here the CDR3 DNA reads TGTGCCAGCAGCGTACTAGCGGGGGGTAGCTACGAGCAGTACTTC. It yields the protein CASSVLAGGSYEQYF.

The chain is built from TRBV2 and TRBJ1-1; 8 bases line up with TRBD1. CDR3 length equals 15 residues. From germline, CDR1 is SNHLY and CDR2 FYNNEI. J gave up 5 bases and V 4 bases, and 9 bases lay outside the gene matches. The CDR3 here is CASSAAGGRGTEAFF. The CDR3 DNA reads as TGTGCCAGCAGTGCGGCAGGGGGCAGAGGAACTGAAGCTTTCTTT.

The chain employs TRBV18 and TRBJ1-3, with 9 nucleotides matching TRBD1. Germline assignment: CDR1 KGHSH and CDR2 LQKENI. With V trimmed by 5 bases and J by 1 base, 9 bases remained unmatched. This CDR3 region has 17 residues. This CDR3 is CASSGLPGQGSGNTIYF. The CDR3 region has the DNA TGTGCCAGCTCAGGACTCCCGGGACAGGGATCTGGAAACACCATATATTTT.